A selection of T cell receptor beta chains follows, all from one sample in a study of shared clonotypes between healthy human individuals. Sequencing used immunoSEQ multiplex PCR; TCRdb keeps in-frame clones, though not all of them. The sample holds hundreds of thousands of clones, about 90% seen once. The sequencing input was naive CD8+ T cells sorted from blood. These receptors originate from a man aged 25 to 40 in good health. Each CDR3 is given with its conserved first and last residue. Each record gives: CDR3 DNA, CDR3 protein, D gene, clone size, V gene, J gene. The D gene is left open where the match is weak. Rows may omit the clone size; those that give it use once, few, many or a size class.

TGTGCCAGCTCACTGGGACTAGCGGCGAACACCGGGGAGCTGTTTTTT	CASSLGLAANTGELFF	TRBD2	NA	TRBV18	TRBJ2-2
TGTGCCAGCAGCGGACCTTATGGCTACACCTTC	CASSGPYGYTF	NA	NA	TRBV27	TRBJ1-2
TGCGCCAGCAGTGACGAACAACTGGGGGGTTATACGCAGTATTTT	CASSDEQLGGYTQYF	NA	NA	TRBV10-2	TRBJ2-3
TGCAGCGTTGACGCGGGAGCGGGGATCGACGAGCAGTACTTC	CSVDAGAGIDEQYF	TRBD2	NA	TRBV29-1	TRBJ2-7
TGTGCCAGCAGTTTCGTCAGACAGCCCCAGCATTTT	CASSFVRQPQHF	NA	NA	TRBV28	TRBJ1-5
TGTGCCAGCAGCACAACGACAGGGACCAGGTACGAGCAGTACTTC	CASSTTTGTRYEQYF	TRBD1	NA	TRBV7-9	TRBJ2-7
TGTGCCAGCAGCCCAAGGACACGGGGTAATGAAAAACTGTTTTTT	CASSPRTRGNEKLFF	NA	NA	TRBV7-9	TRBJ1-4
TGCGCCAGCAGCTTCGGACAGGTACAAGAGACCCAGTACTTC	CASSFGQVQETQYF	TRBD1	NA	TRBV5-1	TRBJ2-5
TGTGCCAGCAGCGTCAGCGGAAGCACAGATACGCAGTATTTT	CASSVSGSTDTQYF	NA	NA	TRBV9	TRBJ2-3
TGCGCCAGCAGCCAAGACCGGAACACTGAAGCTTTCTTT	CASSQDRNTEAFF	NA	NA	TRBV4-1	TRBJ1-1
TGTGCCAGCAGTGCGGACGGAGTTGAAGCTTTCTTT	CASSADGVEAFF	NA	NA	TRBV6-5	TRBJ1-1
TGTGCCAGCAGGCGAGGGGGATCTCGCCAAGAGACCCAGTACTTC	CASRRGGSRQETQYF	NA	NA	TRBV27	TRBJ2-5
TGTGCCAGCAGCTCAATCCCGGGACTAGCGGGACTTGGCAAACCCTACGAGCAGTACTTC	CASSSIPGLAGLGKPYEQYF	TRBD2	NA	TRBV7-8	TRBJ2-7
TGTGCCAGCAGTTCCCTCCGACAGGGTACCAACGAGCAGTACTTC	CASSSLRQGTNEQYF	TRBD1	NA	TRBV27	TRBJ2-7
TGTGCCAGCAGTGAAGATCGGTCAGGTAGCACCGGGGAGCTGTTTTTT	CASSEDRSGSTGELFF	NA	NA	TRBV2	TRBJ2-2
TGTGCCAGCAGTCCAGGGATGATGAACACTGAAGCTTTCTTT	CASSPGMMNTEAFF	NA	NA	TRBV6-5	TRBJ1-1
TGCAGCGTTGATAACAGGAATAACTATGGCTACACCTTC	CSVDNRNNYGYTF	NA	NA	TRBV29-1	TRBJ1-2
TGTGCCAGCAGTTTTTTCGCGGGAGTACATCCCTACAATGAGCAGTTCTTC	CASSFFAGVHPYNEQFF	TRBD2	NA	TRBV28	TRBJ2-1
TGTGCCACGTTAGACCCTAGCGGGATTCCCCACGAGCAGTACTTC	CATLDPSGIPHEQYF	TRBD2	NA	TRBV10-3	TRBJ2-7
TGTGCCAGCAGACTAGATACCGGGGAGCTGTTTTTT	CASRLDTGELFF	NA	NA	TRBV6-5	TRBJ2-2
TGTGCCAGCAGCTTAGCAGATAACACCGGGGAGCTGTTTTTT	CASSLADNTGELFF	NA	NA	TRBV7-8	TRBJ2-2
TGTGCCAGCAGCCTTAGCGGGGTGAGGGATGAGCAGTTCTTC	CASSLSGVRDEQFF	TRBD2	NA	TRBV9	TRBJ2-1
TGCGCCAGCAGCCAAGAACTCAGAGACTACTATGGCTACACCTTC	CASSQELRDYYGYTF	NA	NA	TRBV4-3	TRBJ1-2
TGTGCCAGCAGCTTAGGCGGGACCGCGCAGTACTTC	CASSLGGTAQYF	NA	NA	TRBV11-3	TRBJ2-7
TGTGCCAGCAGTTCGCACTATGGCTACACCTTC	CASSSHYGYTF	NA	once	TRBV28	TRBJ1-2
TGTGCCAGCAGTCCCGGGACAGGGGTTGGTAATGAGCAGTTCTTC	CASSPGTGVGNEQFF	TRBD1	NA	TRBV6-5	TRBJ2-1
TGTGCCAGCACCTCGCGTAGACAGGGAAACAATGAGCAGTTCTTC	CASTSRRQGNNEQFF	TRBD1	NA	TRBV2	TRBJ2-1
TGTGCCAGCAGTGGGACTAGCGGGGTCCAAGAGACCCAGTACTTC	CASSGTSGVQETQYF	TRBD2	NA	TRBV25-1	TRBJ2-5
TGTGCCAGCAGTTTATTCGGCTTTGAACAGCAGTTCTTC	CASSLFGFEQQFF	NA	NA	TRBV28	TRBJ2-1
TGTGCCAGCGCGGACAGGGTAGGGCAAGAGACCCAGTACTTC	CASADRVGQETQYF	TRBD1	NA	TRBV27	TRBJ2-5
TGTGCCAGCAGACCAGACGGGAGCTCCTACAATGAGCAGTTCTTC	CASRPDGSSYNEQFF	NA	NA	TRBV27	TRBJ2-1
TGTGCCAGCAGTTTATCTTCTAGCGGGATCAATTACAATGAGCAGTTCTTC	CASSLSSSGINYNEQFF	TRBD2	NA	TRBV27	TRBJ2-1
TGTGCCAGCAGTTTTGGTCAGAATCAGCCCCAGCATTTT	CASSFGQNQPQHF	NA	NA	TRBV27	TRBJ1-5
TGTGCCAGCAGCTTAGCAGGGGCAGACGAAGCTTTCTTT	CASSLAGADEAFF	NA	NA	TRBV11-2	TRBJ1-1
TGTGCCAGCAGCCCCACGGCAGGGACTGAAGCTTTCTTT	CASSPTAGTEAFF	NA	NA	TRBV5-6	TRBJ1-1
TGTGCCAGCAGCTTGGGGGAGGACGAGCAGTACTTC	CASSLGEDEQYF	NA	NA	TRBV5-4	TRBJ2-7
TGTGCCAGCAGCCCTGGCGGTTACACTGAAGCTTTCTTT	CASSPGGYTEAFF	NA	NA	TRBV13	TRBJ1-1
TGTGCCAGCAATAGAATGGGACTAGCGGAGACCCAGTACTTC	CASNRMGLAETQYF	TRBD2	few	TRBV2	TRBJ2-5
TGTGCCAGCAGCCCGCGACGGACAGGGGGGTTGGGCACCGGGGAGCTGTTTTTT	CASSPRRTGGLGTGELFF	TRBD1	NA	TRBV7-8	TRBJ2-2
TGCAGCGCCATAGGTGGACAACCCTTCCCTCCCTACGAGCAGTACTTC	CSAIGGQPFPPYEQYF	NA	NA	TRBV29-1	TRBJ2-7
TGTGCCAGCAGAGGACAGGGGGCGCCTGATGAGCAGTTCTTC	CASRGQGAPDEQFF	TRBD1	NA	TRBV7-9	TRBJ2-1
TGTGCCAGCAGCGTAGAGGGGTTGGGCACTGAAGCTTTCTTT	CASSVEGLGTEAFF	NA	NA	TRBV9	TRBJ1-1
TGTGCCAGCAGCTCAGCAACGTACCAAGAGACCCAGTACTTC	CASSSATYQETQYF	NA	NA	TRBV5-4	TRBJ2-5
TGTGCCAGCAGCCCAACTAGCGGGAGCTCCTACAATGAGCAGTTCTTC	CASSPTSGSSYNEQFF	TRBD2	NA	TRBV7-9	TRBJ2-1
TGTGCCAGCACCAATTTGGGGGCCACGCCTTGGATCTATGGCTACACCTTC	CASTNLGATPWIYGYTF	NA	NA	TRBV27	TRBJ1-2
TGTGCCAGCAGTTACCGGCCTTTGGCCTACAATGAGCAGTTCTTC	CASSYRPLAYNEQFF	NA	NA	TRBV6-6	TRBJ2-1
TGCAGCGTGATTCACACTGAAGCTTTCTTT	CSVIHTEAFF	NA	NA	TRBV29-1	TRBJ1-1
TGTGCCAGCAGTGAACCCTCCGGACAAGAGAACTTC	CASSEPSGQENF	NA	NA	TRBV2	TRBJ2-7
TGTGCCAGCAGCGTAGGCGGGCTTACCTACGAGCAGTACTTC	CASSVGGLTYEQYF	NA	NA	TRBV9	TRBJ2-7
TGTGCCAGCAGTGATTTGCTGGGACCCTCTGGAAACACCATATATTTT	CASSDLLGPSGNTIYF	NA	NA	TRBV25-1	TRBJ1-3
TGTGCCAGCAGTTTCCCAGGGCTTCAGCCCCAGCATTTT	CASSFPGLQPQHF	NA	NA	TRBV28	TRBJ1-5
TGTGCCAGCAGTCAGGGACAGGGCCTATTTGGAAACACCATATATTTT	CASSQGQGLFGNTIYF	TRBD1	NA	TRBV25-1	TRBJ1-3
TGTGCCAGCAGGGATTCAGATACGCAGTATTTT	CASRDSDTQYF	NA	NA	TRBV7-9	TRBJ2-3
TGTGCCAGCAGCAAGGGCGGGCAGGGGGCCGATACGCAGTATTTT	CASSKGGQGADTQYF	NA	once	TRBV21-1	TRBJ2-3
TGTGCCAGCAGTGAACGAGCGGGATCCTACTACAATGAGCAGTTCTTC	CASSERAGSYYNEQFF	TRBD2	NA	TRBV6-1	TRBJ2-1
TGCAGCGTTGAACCTATAGGGACAGAGGGGTACAATGAGCAGTTCTTC	CSVEPIGTEGYNEQFF	TRBD1	NA	TRBV29-1	TRBJ2-1
TGTGCCAGCAGGTCAGGGGGGATGAACACTGAAGCTTTCTTT	CASRSGGMNTEAFF	TRBD1	NA	TRBV6-1	TRBJ1-1
TGTGCCAGCAGCCGAAGGTCCGGCAATCAGCCCCAGCATTTT	CASSRRSGNQPQHF	NA	NA	TRBV28	TRBJ1-5
TGTGCCAGCAGTGAAACCGGGGGTGGTCAGCCCCAGCATTTT	CASSETGGGQPQHF	NA	NA	TRBV6-1	TRBJ1-5